This T cell receptor (beta chain) comes out of a study of T cells in Graves' hyperthyroidism and ophthalmopathy. TCR beta CDR3 regions were amplified from RNA transcripts. The HTBI primer set was used in a first-round RT-PCR of the TCR CDR3. TCRdb fed the multiplex PCR reads into MiXCR, producing one record per CDR3 protein. The sample has approximately 590,000 distinct CDR3 sequences, about 43% seen once; the top ten hold about 7.8%. V gave up 5 bases and J gave up 1 base, with 11 bases separating them. This CDR3 contains 14 residues. The germline V gene has CDR1 SGHVS and CDR2 FQNEAQ. The chain joins TRBV7-8 to TRBJ1-1; D perhaps matches TRBD1 (5 bases). This receptor was taken from a woman under 30 with Graves' hyperthyroidism. Sequenced material: peripheral blood or thyroid tissue (not recorded which). DNA of the CDR3: TGTGCCAGCAGCGTAGGGGAAGCGAACACTGAAGCTTTCTTT. Residues: CASSVGEANTEAFF.